This T cell receptor (beta chain) was recorded in a study of CD8+ T cells in alopecia areata. The treatment is: oral pan-JAK inhibitor, 5-10 mg twice daily. Trimming cost V 1 base and J 5 bases, with 15 bases left between them. The CDR3 is 15 amino acids. Germline loops: CDR1 MGHRA, CDR2 YSYEKL. The sequencing template was cDNA reverse transcribed from extracted RNA. Only in-frame clones appear in the TCRdb table, and some are missing; sequencing was by immunoSEQ multiplex PCR. This sample has 200,000 or so clones, with 30% to 40% found just once. This sequence joins TRBV4-1 and TRBJ2-7, with TRBD1 as a possible D gene (6 bases). This receptor was obtained from a human donor with alopecia areata. Material: CD4+ T cells sorted from blood, obtained between weeks 30 and 35, from a patient treated with tofacitinib. DNA for the CDR3: TGCGCCAGCAGCCAAGGACCGACAGGCGGCGACGAGCAGTACTTC. Protein: CASSQGPTGGDEQYF.